These 6 T cell receptor beta chains came from one sample sequenced in a study of T cell responses to AZD1222 COVID-19 vaccine. Profiling relied on immunoSEQ multiplex PCR, and the TCRdb table lists in-frame clones only, not all of them. The table has about 76,000 clones, about nine tenths seen once; the top ten hold 3.5% to 5%. Specimen: peripheral blood, collected on day 0 of AZD1222 vaccination. The receptors originated from an adult in good health.

This chain connects TRBV5-1 to TRBJ1-1; tentatively, D is TRBD1 (5 bases). Germline V gene data show CDR1 as SGHRS and CDR2 as YFSETQ. The V and J ends lost 0 bases and 4 bases respectively, with 13 bases between them. This CDR3 contains 15 residues. The CDR3, as DNA: TGCGCCAGCAGCTTGGGGGACCATCCAGGCACTGAAGCTTTCTTT. Amino acids: CASSLGDHPGTEAFF.

Here the CDR3 DNA reads TGTGCCATCAGCCCCGACAGGGGGAGCAATCAGCCCCAGCATTTT. It yields the protein CAISPDRGSNQPQHF. V gene TRBV10-3 combines with J gene TRBJ1-5; 9 nucleotides align to TRBD1. The CDR3 covers 15 residues. Germline-derived CDR1 and CDR2 are ENHRY and SYGVKD. V was clipped by 6 bases and J by 1 base; unmatched bases: 4.

The chain carries TRBV6-5 and TRBJ2-7; 10 positions agree with TRBD1. Germline V CDR1 and CDR2: MNHEY, SVGAGI. Trimming removed 4 bases from V and 1 base from J; junction bases left unmatched: 4. The CDR3 is 15 amino acids. For the CDR3, the DNA is TGTGCCAGCAGTTCGGGACAGGGGCTATCCTACGAGCAGTACTTC. It translates to CASSSGQGLSYEQYF.

This clone was seen only once. This chain connects TRBV6-5 to TRBJ1-2; 7 bases line up with TRBD1. Germline V gene lookup returns CDR1 MNHEY and CDR2 SVGAGI. This CDR3 comprises 13 residues. The V segment lost 6 bases and the J segment 3 bases; nucleotides outside the gene matches: 4. The CDR3: CASRGQSYYGYTF. The CDR3 DNA sequence: TGTGCCAGCAGGGGACAGTCCTACTATGGCTACACCTTC.

In nucleotides, the CDR3 is TGTGCCAGCAGCTTTAGGGACAGGGACGCCGGGGAGCTGTTTTTT. Residues: CASSFRDRDAGELFF. The rearrangement links TRBV13 to TRBJ2-2; 9 nucleotides match TRBD1. The V and J ends lost 3 bases and 6 bases, in that order; junction bases with no gene match: 5. Germline V gives CDR1 PRHDT, CDR2 FYEKMQ (reference sequence). This CDR3 contains 15 residues.

The chain carries TRBV5-8 and TRBJ1-5; D not certain. Germline V gives CDR1 SGHTS, CDR2 YDEGEE. The CDR3 loop spans 15 amino acids. The V gene lost 2 bases and the J gene lost 4 bases, with 13 bases spanning the gap. The DNA of the CDR3 is TGTGCCAGCAGCTTTTATAGTACAGATAATCAGCCCCAGCATTTT. This encodes CASSFYSTDNQPQHF.